This TCR beta chain is from a study of blood T cell repertoires in COVID-19. Study at large: Donors in the United States, Italy and Spain gave samples during acute or convalescent COVID-19.

Between the trimmed V and J ends, which lost 1 base and 9 bases, there was a span of 16 bases. This CDR3 region has 16 residues. Germline-derived CDR1 and CDR2 are SGHVS and FQNEAQ. The protocol was immunoSEQ multiplex PCR, while the TCRdb copy is restricted to in-frame clones and leaves out a portion. Altogether about 260,000 clones are present, approximately 88% being singletons, with the ten largest covering around 1.3%. This sequence joins TRBV7-8 and TRBJ1-6; D gene unclear. This clonotype was obtained from a woman aged 35 to 49 with acute COVID-19. The sequenced material came from PBMCs or T cells enriched from blood (not recorded which). CDR3 bases: TGTGCCAGCAGCTTAGTATTTCAGGTTATGGGTTCACCCCTCCACTTT. It encodes CASSLVFQVMGSPLHF.